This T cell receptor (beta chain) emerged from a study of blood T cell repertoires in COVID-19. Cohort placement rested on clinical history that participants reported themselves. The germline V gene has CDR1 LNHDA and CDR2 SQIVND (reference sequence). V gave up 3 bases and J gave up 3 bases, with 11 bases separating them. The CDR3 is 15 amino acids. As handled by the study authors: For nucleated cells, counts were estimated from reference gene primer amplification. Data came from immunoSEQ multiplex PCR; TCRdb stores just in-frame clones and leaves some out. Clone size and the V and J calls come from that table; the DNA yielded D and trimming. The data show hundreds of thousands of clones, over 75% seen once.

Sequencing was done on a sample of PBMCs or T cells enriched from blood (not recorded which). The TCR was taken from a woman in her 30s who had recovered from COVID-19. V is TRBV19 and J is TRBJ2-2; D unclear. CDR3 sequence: CASSIGGTYTGELFF. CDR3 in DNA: TGTGCCAGTAGTATCGGCGGAACCTACACCGGGGAGCTGTTTTTT.